A single sample gave rise to the 15 T cell receptor beta chains below, sequenced in a study of CD8+CD57+ T cells in acquired aplastic anemia. Profiling of TCR beta VDJ combinations and CDR3 sequences used genomic DNA as template. Via MiXCR, TCRdb re-called the reads, giving one row per CDR3 protein. The data contain a few hundred thousand distinct CDR3 sequences, approximately 60% of them singletons. Sequencing was performed on sorted CD4+, CD8+, or CD8+CD57+ T cells (not recorded which) from PBMCs. These receptors originate from a human donor in good health.

In this sample, this clonotype turned up many times. This chain uses TRBV11-3 with TRBJ2-4, with D possibly being TRBD2 (6 bases). The CDR3 sequence is 14 residues long. Per germline, CDR1 SGHNT and CDR2 YENEEA. Between the trimmed V and J ends, which lost 6 bases and 5 bases, there was a span of 14 bases. The CDR3: CASSRRDGENIQYF. CDR3 DNA sequence: TGTGCCAGCAGTCGGCGGGACGGGGAAAACATTCAGTACTTC.

The chain combines TRBV29-1 with TRBJ2-1; D unclear. Per the germline V gene, CDR1 is SQVTM and CDR2 is ANQGSEA. Between the trimmed V and J ends, which lost 4 bases and 8 bases, there was a span of 6 bases. The CDR3 runs 10 residues. CDR3 bases: TGCAGCGTTGTCTTGGATGAGCAGTTCTTC. It specifies CSVVLDEQFF.

Comment on this clonotype: This may stem from a read error, because a much larger clone lies one nucleotide away. Lacking the conserved final phenylalanine or tryptophan, this CDR3 likely reflects a read error. The V gene is TRBV6-2 or TRBV6-3, the J gene TRBJ2-3; either TRBD1 or TRBD2 may supply D (5 bases each). The length of the CDR3 is 12 residues. Trimming cost V 7 bases and J 6 bases, with 11 bases left between them. In germline, CDR1 is MNHEY, CDR2 SVGEGT. CDR3: CASTDWDDTQYV. The DNA of the CDR3 is TGTGCCAGCACCGACTGGGACGATACGCAGTATGTT.

The chain is built from TRBV6-1 and TRBJ2-7; tentatively, D is TRBD1 or TRBD2 (5 bases each). Germline values: CDR1 MNHNS, CDR2 SASEGT. This CDR3 region has 15 residues. V was trimmed by 5 bases and J by 0 bases, leaving 14 bases between them. The CDR3 spells CASSYGADSSYEQYF. The CDR3 bases are TGTGCCAGCAGTTACGGGGCGGATAGCTCCTACGAGCAGTACTTC.

The chain uses TRBV20-1 and TRBJ1-6, with 7 bases lining up with TRBD1. CDR3 length equals 14 residues. Germline CDR1 reads DFQATT; CDR2 reads SNEGSKA (reference sequence). The J segment lost 6 bases and the V segment lost 3 bases, leaving 5 bases of the junction unmatched. Here the CDR3 DNA reads TGCAGTGCTAGTCCCGGGACAGCTAATTCACCCCTCCACTTT. Translated, it gives CSASPGTANSPLHF.

The chain has TRBV9 and TRBJ2-1; D gene unclear. There are 16 residues in the CDR3. The V and J ends lost 5 bases and 1 base respectively, with 16 bases between them. The germline gives CDR1 SGDLS, CDR2 YYNGEE. The CDR3 spells CASSEGPLGSYNEQFF. CDR3 DNA sequence: TGTGCCAGCAGTGAAGGGCCTCTGGGGTCCTACAATGAGCAGTTCTTC.

J is TRBJ2-5 and V is TRBV2; perhaps TRBD2 as D (5 bases). Trimming stripped 7 bases from V and 5 bases from J, with 20 bases between. CDR1 SNHLY and CDR2 FYNNEI come from the germline V gene. The CDR3 spans 15 residues. The CDR3 reads CASTPPPAARETQYF. CDR3 coding DNA: TGTGCCAGCACACCCCCCCCAGCGGCTAGGGAGACCCAGTACTTC.

The rearrangement uses TRBV20-1 and TRBJ2-1; D is perhaps TRBD2 (6 bases). Germline V gives CDR1 DFQATT, CDR2 SNEGSKA (reference sequence). The CDR3 covers 16 residues. V was pared by 6 bases and J by 1 base, with 19 bases between. The CDR3, as DNA: TGCAGTGCCCCAGGTCGAGCGGGCGATTCCTACAATGAGCAGTTCTTC. Amino acid sequence: CSAPGRAGDSYNEQFF.

This chain uses TRBV4-3 with TRBJ1-1; D not resolved. Trimming shortened V by 0 bases and J by 0 bases, and 11 bases separated the two germline ends. Germline V CDR1 and CDR2: LGHNA, YSLEER. This CDR3 comprises 16 residues. CDR3 sequence: CASSQEVSRMNTEAFF. The CDR3 coding sequence is TGCGCCAGCAGCCAAGAAGTAAGCAGGATGAACACTGAAGCTTTCTTT.

V gene TRBV19 combines with J gene TRBJ2-3; 8 positions agree with TRBD1. Germline V gene lookup returns CDR1 LNHDA and CDR2 SQIVND (reference sequence). The CDR3 sequence is 17 residues long. The ends lost 4 bases at V and 0 bases at J; junction bases unmatched: 9. This CDR3 reads CASSTGTGTPSTDTQYF. CDR3 nucleotides: TGTGCCAGTAGTACCGGGACAGGAACCCCAAGCACAGATACGCAGTATTTT.

The genes are TRBV12-3 or TRBV12-4 and TRBJ1-2; 8 nucleotides line up with TRBD1. The V segment lost 8 bases and the J segment 6 bases; nucleotides outside the gene matches: 8. CDR3 length equals 13 residues. CDR3 in DNA: TGTGCCAGCTCCGTTGACAGGGGAAATGGCTACACCTTC. Amino acids: CASSVDRGNGYTF.

The chain carries TRBV9 and TRBJ2-2; D is unresolved. V was clipped by 5 bases and J by 0 bases, with 8 bases between them. The germline CDR1 and CDR2 sequences are SGDLS and YYNGEE. There are 14 residues in the CDR3. CDR3 nucleotide sequence: TGTGCCAGCAGACCAGTCACGAACACCGGGGAGCTGTTTTTT. Protein product: CASRPVTNTGELFF.

The rearrangement links TRBV29-1 to TRBJ2-7, with D unresolved. Trimming stripped 4 bases from V and 1 base from J, with 5 bases between. Germline V gives CDR1 SQVTM, CDR2 ANQGSEA. The CDR3 is 11 residues long. CDR3 sequence: CSVAVSYEQYF. CDR3 DNA: TGCAGCGTTGCCGTTTCCTACGAGCAGTACTTC.

This clonotype was counted ten times or more. This chain links TRBV27 with TRBJ1-5; 7 bases line up with TRBD1. The CDR3 runs 14 residues. CDR1 and CDR2 (germline): MNHEY, SMNVEV (reference sequence). J gave up 6 bases and V 4 bases, and 6 bases lay outside the gene matches. The CDR3 protein is CASSWTGQRQPQHF. The DNA for the CDR3 is TGTGCCAGCAGTTGGACAGGCCAGCGTCAGCCCCAGCATTTT.

The chain has TRBV29-1 and TRBJ1-5; D is unresolved. The CDR3 extends over 13 amino acids. The V and J ends lost 1 base and 3 bases respectively, with 7 bases between them. Germline loops: CDR1 SQVTM, CDR2 ANQGSEA. The CDR3 here is CSVEVGFNQPQHF. The CDR3, as DNA: TGCAGCGTTGAAGTGGGATTCAATCAGCCCCAGCATTTT.